This T cell receptor beta chain emerged from a study of T cell responses to AZD1222 COVID-19 vaccine. The CDR3 is made up of 14 amino acids. Germline loops: CDR1 SGHAT, CDR2 FQDESV (reference sequence). With 5 bases clipped from V and 8 bases from J, the junction kept 6 bases outside the gene matches. The protocol was immunoSEQ multiplex PCR, while the TCRdb copy is restricted to in-frame clones and leaves out a portion. The profile shows approximately 42,000 clones, approximately 89% of them singletons. The material sequenced was peripheral blood, taken 28 days after the second AZD1222 dose. This chain joins TRBV11-1 and TRBJ1-6; 7 nucleotides line up with TRBD1. The TCR was taken from an adult who received the AZD1222 COVID-19 vaccine. In DNA form, the CDR3 reads TGTGCCAGCAGCCCGGGACAGAGTGATTCACCCCTCCACTTT. Encoded protein: CASSPGQSDSPLHF.